These 24 T cell receptor beta chains originate from one sample sequenced in a study of shared clonotypes between healthy human individuals. The data were produced by immunoSEQ multiplex PCR, yet TCRdb's version contains in-frame clones alone and is incomplete. The profile shows more than 900,000 clones, approximately 80% of them singletons. The specimen sequenced was memory CD4+ T cells from PBMCs. The subset was: CD45RA-negative fraction. The receptors come from a man between 18 and 35 years old in good health. Some clones in this sample may be carry-over from other donors' samples.

V gene TRBV5-1 combines with J gene TRBJ2-3; 8 bases are a match to TRBD2. The V and J ends lost 4 bases and 6 bases, in that order; junction bases with no gene match: 7. This CDR3 region has 14 residues. Germline V gives CDR1 SGHRS, CDR2 YFSETQ. The CDR3 coding sequence is TGCGCCAGCAGCCCGGGACTAGTTTCGGATACGCAGTATTTT. This sequence encodes CASSPGLVSDTQYF. The full variable domain, rest sourced from reference TRBV5-1 and TRBJ2-3, is KAGVTQTPRYLIKTRGQQVTLSCSPISGHRSVSWYQQTPGQGLQFLFEYFSETQRNKGNFPGRFSGRQFSNSRSEMNVSTLELGDSALYLCASSPGLVSDTQYFGPGTRLTVL.

This chain uses TRBV30 with TRBJ1-1; a possible D gene is TRBD1 (6 bases). The CDR3 covers 13 residues. CDR1 and CDR2 (germline): GTSNPN, SVGIG (reference sequence). Between the trimmed V and J ends, which lost 4 bases and 4 bases, there was a span of 13 bases. The chain's CDR3 is CAWIRQGLTEAFF. CDR3 bases: TGTGCCTGGATCCGCCAGGGGCTCACTGAAGCTTTCTTT. Together with reference TRBV30 and TRBJ1-1, the CDR3 gives the full variable domain: SQTIHQWPATLVQPVGSPLSLECTVEGTSNPNLYWYRQAAGRGLQLLFYSVGIGQISSEVPQNLSASRPQDRQFILSSKKLLLSDSGFYLCAWIRQGLTEAFFGQGTRLTVV.

This clone was detected many times. The chain joins TRBV29-1 to TRBJ2-7; TRBD2 aligns across 13 bases. J was trimmed by 6 bases and V by 6 bases; bases with no gene match: 23. Per the germline V gene, CDR1 is SQVTM and CDR2 is ANQGSEA. The CDR3 runs to 19 residues. CDR3 nucleotides: TGCAGCGTCCGATTGACCAGACTAGCGGGAGGACCTCCTACGGGCGAGCAGTACTTC. This translates into CSVRLTRLAGGPPTGEQYF.

The chain combines TRBV5-1 with TRBJ2-3, with a weak D call TRBD1 (5 bases). Germline V gene sequence: CDR1 SGHRS, CDR2 YFSETQ. The V end lost 0 bases, the J end lost 4 bases, and 12 bases lay between the germline ends. This CDR3 is 15 amino acids long. The CDR3 DNA reads as TGCGCCAGCAGCTTGGAGTTTAGGGGTCCAGATACGCAGTATTTT. Protein product: CASSLEFRGPDTQYF.

The chain uses TRBV7-3 and TRBJ2-7; D unclear. Trimming left V 4 bases short and J 6 bases short, with 13 bases between. Germline V gene lookup returns CDR1 SGHTA and CDR2 FQGTGA. This CDR3 spans 13 amino acids. The CDR3 here is CASSSGPTGEQYF. As DNA, the CDR3 is TGTGCCAGCAGCTCTGGGCCAACTGGCGAGCAGTACTTC. Full variable domain (rest looked up from reference TRBV7-3 and TRBJ2-7): GAGVSQTPSNKVTEKGKYVELRCDPISGHTALYWYRQSLGQGPEFLIYFQGTGAADDSGLPNDRFFAVRPEGSVSTLKIQRTERGDSAVYLCASSSGPTGEQYFGPGTRLTVT.

The J gene is TRBJ2-2, the V gene TRBV5-6; 11 bases match TRBD2. V was clipped by 3 bases and J by 1 base; unmatched bases: 2. This CDR3 spans 16 amino acids. Germline lookup yields CDR1 SGHDT and CDR2 YYEEEE. CDR3 bases: TGTGCCAGCAGCTCGGGACTAGCGGTGAACACCGGGGAGCTGTTTTTT. Its protein is CASSSGLAVNTGELFF. The variable domain in full, with the rest retrieved from reference TRBV5-6 and TRBJ2-2, is DAGVTQSPTHLIKTRGQQVTLRCSPKSGHDTVSWYQQALGQGPQFIFQYYEEEERQRGNFPDRFSGHQFPNYSSELNVNALLLGDSALYLCASSSGLAVNTGELFFGEGSRLTVL.

V is TRBV30 and J is TRBJ2-1, with TRBD2 matching 15 bases. J was trimmed by 8 bases and V by 3 bases; bases with no gene match: 5. This CDR3 spans 15 amino acids. Germline loops: CDR1 GTSNPN, CDR2 SVGIG (reference sequence). The CDR3 DNA sequence: TGTGCCTGGAGGCAGGGACTAGCGGGAGGCTATGAGCAGTTCTTC. Protein: CAWRQGLAGGYEQFF.

The chain uses TRBV7-3 and TRBJ2-1; D perhaps matches TRBD2 (6 bases). CDR3 length: 15 amino acids. V lost 6 bases and J 2 bases, leaving 14 bases between the germline ends. CDR1 SGHTA and CDR2 FQGTGA come from the germline V gene. CDR3 region: CASSFLANPYNEQFF. The CDR3 DNA is TGTGCCAGCAGTTTCCTAGCGAATCCCTACAATGAGCAGTTCTTC. Full variable domain (outside the CDR3, taken from reference TRBV7-3 and TRBJ2-1): GAGVSQTPSNKVTEKGKYVELRCDPISGHTALYWYRQSLGQGPEFLIYFQGTGAADDSGLPNDRFFAVRPEGSVSTLKIQRTERGDSAVYLCASSFLANPYNEQFFGPGTRLTVL.

The chain carries TRBV4-2 and TRBJ2-3; maybe TRBD2 (5 bases). Germline assignment: CDR1 LGHNA and CDR2 YNFKEQ. Trimming took 0 bases from V and 4 from J, leaving 8 bases between them. This CDR3 comprises 14 residues. The CDR3 nucleotides are TGTGCCAGCAGCCAAGACGGGATCGCAGATACGCAGTATTTT. It encodes CASSQDGIADTQYF.

The rearrangement links TRBV19 to TRBJ2-1, with no clear D. This CDR3 region has 15 residues. The V and J ends lost 4 bases and 0 bases respectively, with 10 bases between them. Germline V gives CDR1 LNHDA, CDR2 SQIVND (reference sequence). The CDR3, as DNA: TGTGCCAGTAGTAGAGGCGGAACCTCCTACAATGAGCAGTTCTTC. Its translation: CASSRGGTSYNEQFF.

This clone was seen once. The CDR3 reads CASSPLRDGSYEQYF. CDR3 coding DNA: TGTGCCAGCAGCCCTCTGCGCGACGGTTCCTACGAGCAGTACTTC. This sequence joins TRBV7-2 and TRBJ2-7; D gene uncertain. V was clipped by 5 bases and J by 1 base, with 15 bases between them. Germline CDR1 and CDR2: SGHTA and FQGNSA. This CDR3 is built from 15 residues.

This clone is a singleton in its sample. Other DNA variants within this sample encode the same CDR3. The chain links TRBV18 to TRBJ2-5, with D perhaps given as TRBD1 or TRBD2 (6 bases each). V lost 3 bases, J lost 5 bases, and 7 bases lay in between. This CDR3 contains 12 residues. Germline CDR1 reads KGHSH; CDR2 reads LQKENI. The CDR3 DNA reads TGTGCCAGCTCACCGGGGGGCGAGACCCAGTACTTC. It specifies CASSPGGETQYF.

This clone was recorded only once. This chain uses TRBV11-2 with TRBJ2-1; 13 bases fit TRBD2. This CDR3 spans 19 amino acids. V shed 4 bases and J 0 bases; nucleotides not matched to a gene: 9. Germline CDR1 and CDR2: SGHAT and FQNNGV. The CDR3 loop is CASSSRGTSGVSSYNEQFF. The CDR3 DNA reads as TGTGCCAGCAGCTCACGTGGGACTAGCGGGGTTAGCTCCTACAATGAGCAGTTCTTC.

The chain carries TRBV30 and TRBJ1-1; D possibly corresponds to TRBD1 (5 bases). The CDR3 sequence is 14 residues long. Germline V gene lookup returns CDR1 GTSNPN and CDR2 SVGIG (reference sequence). The V and J ends lost 2 bases and 1 base respectively, with 11 bases between them. CDR3 DNA: TGTGCCTGGAGTTCCGGGGGGACGAACACTGAAGCTTTCTTT. It codes for CAWSSGGTNTEAFF. Complete variable domain (other parts from reference TRBV30 and TRBJ1-1): SQTIHQWPATLVQPVGSPLSLECTVEGTSNPNLYWYRQAAGRGLQLLFYSVGIGQISSEVPQNLSASRPQDRQFILSSKKLLLSDSGFYLCAWSSGGTNTEAFFGQGTRLTVV.

CDR3 bases: TGCAGCGTTACCGGGACAGGGGACACTGAAGCTTTCTTT. Its protein product is CSVTGTGDTEAFF. This chain links TRBV29-1 with TRBJ1-1; the match to TRBD1 covers 10 bases. The V segment lost 5 bases and the J segment 3 bases; nucleotides outside the gene matches: 3. This CDR3 region has 13 residues. CDR1 SQVTM and CDR2 ANQGSEA come from the germline V gene.

This chain connects TRBV5-1 to TRBJ1-2; 11 nucleotides agree with TRBD1. After removal of 4 bases from V and 3 bases from J, the junction contained 5 bases not matched to a gene. There are 15 residues in the CDR3. Germline assignment: CDR1 SGHRS and CDR2 YFSETQ. The CDR3 DNA is TGCGCCAGCAGCCCGGGACAGGGGGAACACTATGGCTACACCTTC. Amino acid sequence: CASSPGQGEHYGYTF.

This clone came up once. The rearrangement joins TRBV11-3 to TRBJ2-2; the match to TRBD1 covers 7 bases. Unmatched junction bases numbered 4, after V lost 3 bases and J lost 3 bases. The CDR3 length is 15 residues. Per the germline V gene, CDR1 is SGHNT and CDR2 is YENEEA. CDR3 region: CASSLTGLDTGELFF. Written as DNA, the CDR3 is TGTGCCAGCAGCTTGACAGGGCTCGACACCGGGGAGCTGTTTTTT.

This clone was seen only a few times. The chain has TRBV15 and TRBJ2-3; possibly TRBD1 for D (6 bases). The CDR3 covers 13 residues. V lost 3 bases to trimming and J lost 3 bases, with 7 bases between them. CDR1 and CDR2 (germline): LNHNV, YYDKDF (reference sequence). The CDR3 DNA reads as TGTGCCACCAGCAGGGGGACAACAGATACGCAGTATTTT. Translated, it gives CATSRGTTDTQYF.

This clone came up once. Just one base apart from a much larger clone, this may be a read error. The same CDR3 arises from other DNA sequences in this sample as well. The V gene is TRBV7-9, the J gene TRBJ1-2; the D is unclear. The CDR3 contains 13 residues. Germline CDR1 is SEHNR and CDR2 is FQNEAQ (reference sequence). V gave up 3 bases and J gave up 1 base, with 6 bases separating them. CDR3 protein: CASSFEGNYGYTF. The CDR3 nucleotides are TGTGCCAGCAGCTTTGAGGGTAACTATGGCTACACCTTC.

The rearrangement links TRBV11-2 to TRBJ2-5; D not certain. CDR3 size: 14 residues. CDR1 is SGHAT, CDR2 FQNNGV, per germline. Trimming stripped 5 bases from V and 5 bases from J, with 15 bases between. CDR3 DNA: TGTGCCAGCAGCCCAAGGGATTTTCGGGAGACCCAGTACTTC. Its translation: CASSPRDFRETQYF.

V usage is TRBV5-1 and J usage is TRBJ2-1; possibly TRBD1 or TRBD2 for D (5 bases each). V shed 1 base and J shed 0 bases, with 14 bases lying between them. The CDR3 has 17 residues. Germline CDR1 reads SGHRS; CDR2 reads YFSETQ. Here the CDR3 DNA reads TGCGCCAGCAGCTTGAATGTCGGGGCACGCTCCTACAATGAGCAGTTCTTC. Translation: CASSLNVGARSYNEQFF.

The sample holds a few counts of this clone. J is TRBJ2-1 and V is TRBV14; D possibly corresponds to TRBD2 (7 bases). V was pared by 0 bases and J by 7 bases, with 22 bases between. This CDR3 is built from 18 residues. The germline V gene encodes CDR1 SGHDN and CDR2 FVKESK. The DNA of the CDR3 is TGTGCCAGCAGCCAAGATCTAGGGGGGAGGGCCTCGAGTAATGAGCAGTTCTTC. Amino acid sequence: CASSQDLGGRASSNEQFF.

The chain is built from TRBV25-1 and TRBJ2-5, with D unclear. Trimming shortened V by 3 bases and J by 3 bases, and 8 bases separated the two germline ends. The CDR3 is 13 residues long. The germline V gene has CDR1 MGHDK and CDR2 SYGVNS. Written as DNA, the CDR3 is TGTGCCAGCAGTGACTATAGGGAAGAGACCCAGTACTTC. Protein sequence: CASSDYREETQYF.

The chain links TRBV5-1 to TRBJ2-1; 8 bases line up with TRBD2. CDR3 size: 16 residues. V dropped 5 bases and J dropped 1; count of bases not matched to a gene: 8. Germline CDR1 is SGHRS and CDR2 is YFSETQ. The CDR3 DNA follows: TGCGCCAGCAGGGGGAGGAGCGGGAGTTCCTACAATGAGCAGTTCTTC. Amino acid sequence: CASRGRSGSSYNEQFF.